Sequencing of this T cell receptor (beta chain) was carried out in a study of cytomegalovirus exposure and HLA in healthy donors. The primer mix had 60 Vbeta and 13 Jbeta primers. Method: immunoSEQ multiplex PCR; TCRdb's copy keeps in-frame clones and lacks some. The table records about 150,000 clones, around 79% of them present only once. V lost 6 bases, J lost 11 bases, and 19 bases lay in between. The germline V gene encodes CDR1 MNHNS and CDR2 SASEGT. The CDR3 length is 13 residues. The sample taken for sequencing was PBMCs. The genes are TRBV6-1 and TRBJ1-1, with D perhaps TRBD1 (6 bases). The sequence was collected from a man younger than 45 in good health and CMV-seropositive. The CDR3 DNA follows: TGTGCCAGCAGCTCACGGTCACAGGGAGACGCTTTCTTT. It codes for CASSSRSQGDAFF.